This T cell receptor beta chain stems from a study of CD8 T cells in Susac syndrome. Reverse transcription of about 0.5 to 1 ug RNA used random hexamers. Amplification of the TCR beta CDR3 was carried out by immunoSEQ multiplex PCR, which spanned a total of 54 Vbeta and 13 Jbeta segments. TCRdb used MiXCR to reprocess the immunoSEQ multiplex PCR reads, holding one entry per CDR3 protein. The repertoire holds about 150,000 distinct CDR3 sequences, with roughly 94% as singletons. The V gene end was trimmed by 3 bases and the J gene end by 3 bases; junction bases not matched to a gene: 5. This CDR3 is 13 amino acids long. CDR1 and CDR2 from the germline V gene are SQVTM and ANQGSEA. The authors carried out high-throughput sequencing of TCR beta. They applied it to CD8+ and CD4+ T cells obtained from blood. Treatment-naive patients with stable or active relapsing-remitting disease were the multiple sclerosis controls.

The sequence derives from a human donor with multiple sclerosis. Sequencing input: CD8+ T cells from PBMCs. The rearrangement joins TRBV29-1 to TRBJ2-7; 7 bases match TRBD1. CDR3 DNA sequence: TGCAGCGTTGAGGAGCCAGGGGGCTACGAGCAGTACTTC. The encoded protein is CSVEEPGGYEQYF.